This entry describes one TCR beta chain. Its antigen is as yet unknown. CDR1 SGHVS and CDR2 FNYEAQ come from the germline V gene. The CDR3 covers 15 residues. V lost 4 bases and J lost 2, with 11 bases in between. From the reads, TCRdb called clonotypes with MiXCR, one entry per CDR3 protein. Among hundreds of thousands of distinct CDR3 sequences, approximately 40% were seen once, and the ten largest hold 43%. These data come from a study of T cell repertoires in cytomegalovirus infection. Background on the study: CMV infection together with matching HLA type was indicated by public TCR beta signatures.

Study-level findings and limits: Dominant in the ex vivo response were TCR beta clonotypes restricted by HLA-C and specific for CMV.

Sample: cultured PBMCs, taken from culture after CMV antigen stimulation. This chain connects TRBV7-6 to TRBJ1-4; TRBD1 might be the D (6 bases). The sequence derives from a human donor in good health (CMV status not recorded). Some clones in this sample may be carry-over from other donors' samples. CDR3 coding DNA: TGTGCCAGCAGCTACTCACAGGGTACTAATGAAAAACTGTTTTTT. Protein product: CASSYSQGTNEKLFF. The full variable domain, completed using reference TRBV7-6 and TRBJ1-4, is GAGVSQSPRYKVTKRGQDVALRCDPISGHVSLYWYRQALGQGPEFLTYFNYEAQQDKSGLPNDRFSAERPEGSISTLTIQRTEQRDSAMYRCASSYSQGTNEKLFFGSGTQLSVL.